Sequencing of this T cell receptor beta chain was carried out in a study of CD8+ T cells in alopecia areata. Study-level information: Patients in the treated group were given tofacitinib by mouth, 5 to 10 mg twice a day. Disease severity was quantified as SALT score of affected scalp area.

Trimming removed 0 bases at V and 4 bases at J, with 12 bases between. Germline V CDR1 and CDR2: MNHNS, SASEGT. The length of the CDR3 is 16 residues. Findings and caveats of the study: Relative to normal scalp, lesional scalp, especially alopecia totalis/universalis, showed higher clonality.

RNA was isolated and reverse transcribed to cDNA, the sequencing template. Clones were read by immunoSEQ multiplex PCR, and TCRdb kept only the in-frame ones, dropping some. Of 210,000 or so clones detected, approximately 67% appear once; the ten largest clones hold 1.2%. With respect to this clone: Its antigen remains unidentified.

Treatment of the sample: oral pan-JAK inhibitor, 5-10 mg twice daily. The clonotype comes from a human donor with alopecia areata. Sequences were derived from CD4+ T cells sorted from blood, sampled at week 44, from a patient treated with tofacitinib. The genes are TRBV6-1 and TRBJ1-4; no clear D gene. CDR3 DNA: TGTGCCAGCAGTGAAGCCCCGACCCTGGGTAATGAAAAACTGTTTTTT. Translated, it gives CASSEAPTLGNEKLFF.